This entry features one TCR beta chain sequence. Its antigen is currently not known. Per-nucleotide qualities are absent, and no much larger clonotype sits a single base away. Enrolling through a virtual design, the prospective study's participants ranged in age from roughly 18 to 100 years and lived across about two dozen United States geographic areas. To assign participants to cohorts, the prospective study relied on clinical history that participants themselves reported in a screening survey and a study questionnaire. ImmuneRACE Cohort 3 recovered participants were defined by two consecutive negative NP/OP PCR tests, healthcare professional clearance, or symptom resolution. Each participant in the prospective study had whole blood, serum and a nasopharyngeal or oropharyngeal swab collected by mobile phlebotomists. Over a roughly 2-month period, participants in the prospective study had the option of providing additional blood draws and questionnaires. Before DNA extraction, blood samples from the prospective study were shipped at room temperature or frozen.

The immunoSEQ Assay, a bias-controlled multiplex PCR, was used to amplify TCRbeta CDR3 regions from genomic DNA. The study's processing was this. Within the assay, amplification of reference gene primers was used to estimate how many nucleated cells each sample contained. To quantify the absolute abundance of each unique TCRbeta CDR3 rearrangement, sequence reads were collapsed and filtered. Productive Simpson clonality was computed per sample as the square root of Simpson's diversity index over productive rearrangements. TCRdb's version of the immuneACCESS table is confined to in-frame rearrangements and falls short of the full clone set. An unresolved V gene accounts for under half of the shortfall where checked; the remainder is of unknown origin. V and J calls and clone size come straight from that table; D and trimming were deduced from the DNA. Recorded for this sample are around 220,000 clones; under 95% of them occurred a single time. The top ten hold 1.9% of the sample.

From the cysteine up to the phenylalanine, the CDR3 has a length of 14 residues. This entry keeps only the CDR3 DNA: 42 bases, framed from base 1. Per the germline V gene (reference sequence), SGHNT is the CDR1 and YYREEE is the CDR2. V is clipped by 0 bases and J by 9 bases, and the sequence between their germline boundaries is 10 bases long. This sample is drawn from a study of blood T cell repertoires in COVID-19 (dated by TCRdb to 2018 to 2020). With respect to the entire study: Collaborator samples came from the United States, Italy and Spain and covered acute and convalescent phases of COVID-19. The repertoires were released in a freely available public database intended as a resource for research on the immune response to SARS-CoV-2. Subjects who had been exposed to COVID-19, were actively infected with it, or had recovered from it provided the deeply sampled blood TCRbeta repertoires that made up the dataset. Samples came from the ongoing ImmuneRACE study (first 160 participants) plus 1,254 subjects from 6 global collaborators. Where HLA class I and class II types were available, the types were taken from metadata supplied by the sample provider, not from assay-based typing. Nearly every sample came with metadata listing a de-identified subject ID, COVID-19 status, age in years and sex. The prospective study material was composed of cDNA or gDNA derived from T cells, B-cell-depleted T cells, or PBMCs. Paper-wide results and their limitations: The quantity of clinical and demographic metadata differed by source and by participant and was supplied without curation.

The receptor chain draws on TRBV5-4 and TRBJ1-6; a weak D assignment points to TRBD1 (6 bases agree). Sequencing was done on a sample of PBMCs or T cells enriched from blood (not recorded which). The sequence was obtained from a woman in her late teens or twenties who had recovered from COVID-19. The bases read TGTGCCAGCAGCTTGGCCAGGGGCGGTTCACCCCTCCACTTT. This codes for CASSLARGGSPLHF.